The 32 T cell receptor beta chains in this list originate from one sample, sequenced in a study of blood T cell repertoires in COVID-19. Assay used: immunoSEQ multiplex PCR; TCRdb lists only in-frame clones, some missing. The sample lists under 300,000 clones, about four fifths occurring once. The sample comprised peripheral blood. The receptors come from a woman in her thirties or forties who had recovered from COVID-19.

This clone was seen only a few times. V usage is TRBV30 and J usage is TRBJ1-3; TRBD1 might be the D (5 bases). Trimming took off 3 bases at V and 2 bases at J, with 11 bases between the two ends. The CDR3 spans 14 residues. The V gene's germline CDR1 is GTSNPN and CDR2 SVGIG (reference sequence). CDR3 bases: TGTGCCTGGAGCCGGGGGTCCGCTGGAAACACCATATATTTT. Protein: CAWSRGSAGNTIYF.

The V call is TRBV6-5, the J call TRBJ1-5, with 8 positions matching TRBD1. Per germline, CDR1 MNHEY and CDR2 SVGAGI. J was trimmed by 5 bases and V by 10 bases; bases with no gene match: 7. The length of the CDR3 is 13 residues. The CDR3 spells CATRQGNYQPQHF. The CDR3 DNA reads TGTGCCACCCGACAGGGGAACTATCAGCCCCAGCATTTT.

CDR3 protein: CATMGTESYGYTF. Here the CDR3 DNA reads TGTGCCACCATGGGGACAGAAAGCTATGGCTACACCTTC. The gene calls are TRBV24-1 and TRBJ1-2, with TRBD1 matching over 7 bases. This CDR3 is 13 amino acids long. Germline V gene data show CDR1 as KGHDR and CDR2 as SFDVKD. J gave up 4 bases and V 8 bases, and 6 bases lay outside the gene matches.

The rearrangement uses TRBV3-1 (or the pseudogene TRBV3-2) and TRBJ1-2; no clear D. The CDR3 is made up of 14 amino acids. Trimming cost V 1 base and J 8 bases, with 14 bases left between them. Germline V gives CDR1 LGHDT, CDR2 YNNKEL (reference sequence). CDR3 sequence reads: CASSQGHSLDGYTF. CDR3 DNA: TGTGCCAGCAGCCAAGGGCATTCCCTAGACGGCTACACCTTC.

The V gene is TRBV28, the J gene TRBJ2-5, with D unclear. Germline V gene lookup returns CDR1 MDHEN and CDR2 SYDVKM. With 4 bases removed from V and 3 bases from J, the gap between germline ends came to 9 bases. The CDR3 totals 13 residues. This CDR3 reads CASSSQPEETQYF. DNA of the CDR3: TGTGCCAGCAGTTCCCAACCAGAAGAGACCCAGTACTTC. Variable domain in full (rest from reference TRBV28 and TRBJ2-5): DVKVTQSSRYLVKRTGEKVFLECVQDMDHENMFWYRQDPGLGLRLIYFSYDVKMKEKGDIPEGYSVSREKKERFSLILESASTNQTSMYLCASSSQPEETQYFGPGTRLLVL.

This chain uses TRBV5-1 with TRBJ2-5; the D is unclear. This CDR3 has 15 residues. V was trimmed by 1 base and J by 5 bases, leaving 15 bases between them. Germline loops: CDR1 SGHRS, CDR2 YFSETQ. DNA for the CDR3: TGCGCCAGCAGCTTGAGGCTAGTTGGAGCGGAGACCCAGTACTTC. It translates to CASSLRLVGAETQYF.

The V gene is TRBV19, the J gene TRBJ1-5, with TRBD1 as a possible D gene (6 bases). The V end was cut by 4 bases, the J end by 7 bases, with 8 bases between. Germline CDR1 LNHDA, CDR2 SQIVND (reference sequence). The CDR3 runs 12 residues. The CDR3 sequence: CASSRGLQPQHF. The CDR3 nucleotides read TGTGCCAGTAGTAGGGGGCTCCAGCCCCAGCATTTT.

This chain connects TRBV5-4 to TRBJ1-2; 8 nucleotides agree with TRBD1. The V gene end was trimmed by 4 bases and the J gene end by 6 bases; junction bases not matched to a gene: 8. The germline CDR1 and CDR2 sequences are SGHNT and YYREEE (reference sequence). This CDR3 spans 14 amino acids. CDR3 loop: CASSRTTGGNGYTF. CDR3 DNA: TGTGCCAGCAGCCGTACAACAGGGGGGAATGGCTACACCTTC.

This rearrangement joins TRBV5-5 to TRBJ2-5, with a tentative D call TRBD1 (6 bases). This CDR3 has 14 amino acids. The V gene's germline CDR1 is SGHKS and CDR2 YYEKEE (reference sequence). V was shortened by 4 bases and J by 1 base, with 11 bases between the two germline ends. CDR3 sequence: CASSPGQIQETQYF. In DNA, the CDR3 is TGTGCCAGCAGCCCCGGACAGATCCAAGAGACCCAGTACTTC.

The chain employs TRBV5-4 and TRBJ1-6, with 9 bases lining up with TRBD1. The germline V gene has CDR1 SGHNT and CDR2 YYREEE (reference sequence). V was clipped by 4 bases and J by 5 bases; unmatched bases: 1. This CDR3 spans 14 amino acids. The CDR3 DNA reads TGTGCCAGCAGCCGGGACAGGGATAATTCACCCCTCCACTTT. This gives the protein CASSRDRDNSPLHF.

The gene calls are TRBV11-2 and TRBJ1-2; TRBD1 is a possible D gene (5 bases). The length of the CDR3 is 14 residues. Germline values: CDR1 SGHAT, CDR2 FQNNGV. The ends were cut back, 3 bases at V and 8 bases at J, with 16 bases in the middle. CDR3 in amino acids: CASSFLGQGLGYTF. The CDR3 nucleotides read TGTGCCAGCAGCTTCCTCGGACAAGGCCTAGGCTACACCTTC.

The V and J genes are TRBV5-1 and TRBJ2-1, with 7 bases matching TRBD2. J was trimmed by 2 bases and V by 0 bases; bases with no gene match: 5. The CDR3 has 16 amino acids. Germline V gene sequence: CDR1 SGHRS, CDR2 YFSETQ. The CDR3 spells CASSLDGGGPYNEQFF. CDR3 DNA sequence: TGCGCCAGCAGCTTGGATGGCGGGGGTCCCTACAATGAGCAGTTCTTC.

This clone was observed once. Here the CDR3 reads CASSQGGGQPQHF. DNA for the CDR3: TGTGCCAGCAGCCAAGGGGGCGGCCAGCCCCAGCATTTT. The chain is built from TRBV3-1 (or the pseudogene TRBV3-2) and TRBJ1-5, with a possible D match to TRBD1 (5 bases). Germline-derived CDR1 and CDR2 are LGHDT and YNNKEL (reference sequence). V lost 1 base and J 7 bases, leaving 8 bases between the germline ends. The length of the CDR3 is 13 residues.

The chain uses TRBV2 and TRBJ1-5; TRBD1 agrees at 8 bases. CDR3 length: 12 amino acids. Germline assignment: CDR1 SNHLY and CDR2 FYNNEI. V gave up 8 bases and J gave up 4 bases; unmatched junction bases: 1. CDR3 sequence reads: CASWDRNQPQHF. The CDR3 DNA sequence: TGTGCCAGCTGGGACAGGAATCAGCCCCAGCATTTT.

V gene TRBV7-9 combines with J gene TRBJ1-5, with D hard to call. The CDR3 is made up of 15 amino acids. The ends were cut back, 5 bases at V and 5 bases at J, with 16 bases in the middle. Germline assignment: CDR1 SEHNR and CDR2 FQNEAQ (reference sequence). CDR3: CASSPMGGTYQPQHF. CDR3 DNA sequence: TGTGCCAGCAGCCCAATGGGAGGTACCTATCAGCCCCAGCATTTT. Looking up the rest from reference TRBV7-9 and TRBJ1-5 gives the full variable domain: DTGVSQNPRHKITKRGQNVTFRCDPISEHNRLYWYRQTLGQGPEFLTYFQNEAQLEKSRLLSDRFSAERPKGSFSTLEIQRTEQGDSAMYLCASSPMGGTYQPQHFGDGTRLSIL.

The chain uses TRBV12-3 or TRBV12-4 and TRBJ1-4; 8 bases fit TRBD1. The CDR3 is made up of 13 amino acids. The V and J ends lost 8 bases and 12 bases, in that order; junction bases with no gene match: 11. The DNA of the CDR3 is TGTGCCAGCCGCCCAGGGGGCGCCATGGAACTGTTTTTT. This sequence encodes CASRPGGAMELFF.

V gene TRBV7-9 combines with J gene TRBJ2-5, with D tentatively TRBD2 (6 bases). The V and J ends lost 5 bases and 5 bases respectively, with 27 bases between them. This CDR3 spans 18 amino acids. Looked up from germline, CDR1 is SEHNR and CDR2 is FQNEAQ (reference sequence). The CDR3 region has the DNA TGTGCCAGCAGCCCGTCCCATCTAGCGTCGTTAATGGGGGAGACCCAGTACTTC. Translated, it gives CASSPSHLASLMGETQYF.

This clone showed up just once. V and J are TRBV12-3 or TRBV12-4 and TRBJ1-5, with TRBD1 identical over 7 bases. With V trimmed by 5 bases and J by 12 bases, 4 bases remained unmatched. This CDR3 is 11 amino acids long. CDR3 nucleotides: TGTGCCAGCAGTACAGGGGTGCGCCAGCATTTT. Encoded protein: CASSTGVRQHF.

This sequence joins TRBV10-3 and TRBJ1-1; D may be TRBD1 (5 bases). The germline gives CDR1 ENHRY, CDR2 SYGVKD. The CDR3 contains 13 residues. V was shortened by 10 bases and J by 4 bases, with 16 bases between the two germline ends. The CDR3: CATRSRAPTEAFF. The CDR3 DNA reads as TGTGCCACCCGGTCCAGGGCCCCCACTGAAGCTTTCTTT.

The chain combines TRBV6-5 with TRBJ1-4; 9 bases match TRBD1. V lost 6 bases, J lost 8 bases, and 4 bases stayed unmatched. Germline loops: CDR1 MNHEY, CDR2 SVGAGI. The CDR3 has 13 residues. This chain's CDR3 is CASRGTGHEKLFF. The CDR3 DNA sequence: TGTGCCAGCAGGGGGACAGGGCACGAAAAACTGTTTTTT.

The chain couples TRBV7-9 to TRBJ1-2; 8 nucleotides agree with TRBD1. Trimming at V came to 6 bases and at J to 6 bases, leaving 9 bases not matched to a gene. The CDR3 length is 14 residues. In germline, CDR1 is SEHNR, CDR2 FQNEAQ (reference sequence). CDR3 sequence: CASRRQGRGDGYTF. The CDR3 nucleotides are TGTGCCAGCAGACGACAGGGGAGGGGAGATGGCTACACCTTC.

This clone appeared a single time. This rearrangement joins TRBV7-9 to TRBJ2-2, with 9 bases matching TRBD1. Germline-derived CDR1 and CDR2 are SEHNR and FQNEAQ (reference sequence). V was pared by 5 bases and J by 5 bases, with 0 bases of the junction left unmatched. This CDR3 has 13 residues. As DNA, the CDR3 is TGTGCCAGCAGCGACAGGGGGACCGGGGAGCTGTTTTTT. It codes for CASSDRGTGELFF.

This chain joins TRBV13 and TRBJ2-7; D gene ambiguous. There are 15 residues in the CDR3. V gave up 0 bases and J gave up 1 base, with 10 bases separating them. Germline CDR1 is PRHDT and CDR2 is FYEKMQ (reference sequence). As DNA, the CDR3 is TGTGCCAGCAGCTTAGGCGGTCCGGGTTCCTACGAGCAGTACTTC. Amino acids: CASSLGGPGSYEQYF.

As concerns this clone: At the DNA level, this CDR3 is encoded by other sequences in the same sample as well. This chain joins TRBV4-1 and TRBJ2-5; no definite D call. This CDR3 spans 13 amino acids. Trimming left V 0 bases short and J 4 bases short, with 6 bases between. Germline V gene data show CDR1 as MGHRA and CDR2 as YSYEKL. The CDR3 nucleotides are TGCGCCAGCAGCCAAGATCGGAGAGAGACCCAGTACTTC. It translates to CASSQDRRETQYF.

V usage is TRBV11-2 and J usage is TRBJ1-5; the D gene is possibly TRBD1 (5 bases). The germline CDR1 and CDR2 sequences are SGHAT and FQNNGV. Trimming cost V 4 bases and J 3 bases, with 7 bases left between them. This CDR3 spans 13 amino acids. DNA of the CDR3: TGTGCCAGCAGCTGGGGGGTCAATCAGCCCCAGCATTTT. Encoded protein: CASSWGVNQPQHF.

A single count supports this clone. This chain joins TRBV14 and TRBJ1-2; the match to TRBD1 covers 8 bases. There are 15 residues in the CDR3. Trimming took 3 bases from V and 8 from J; bases not matched to a gene: 11. Germline CDR1 and CDR2: SGHDN and FVKESK. The CDR3 DNA reads as TGTGCCAGCAGCCAGGGACAGGTATCGCTACGGGGCTACACCTTC. It codes for CASSQGQVSLRGYTF.

The chain is built from TRBV19 and TRBJ2-3; 12 nucleotides line up with TRBD2. V lost 6 bases, J lost 4 bases, and 5 bases stayed unmatched. Germline CDR1 LNHDA, CDR2 SQIVND (reference sequence). The CDR3 covers 15 residues. As DNA, the CDR3 is TGTGCCAGTAGACCTAGCGGGGGGGCCCCAGATACGCAGTATTTT. It codes for CASRPSGGAPDTQYF.

This rearrangement joins TRBV5-3 to TRBJ1-5, with D possibly matching TRBD1 (6 bases). TRBV5-3 is noted as an ORF with a role that remains uncertain. The CDR3 loop spans 17 amino acids. Trimming removed 4 bases from V and 2 bases from J, with 19 bases in between. CDR3 nucleotide sequence: TGTGCCAGAAGCCTTGATTCCAGGGGATGGGGCAATCAGCCCCAGCATTTT. It is translated as CARSLDSRGWGNQPQHF.

The gene calls are TRBV7-9 and TRBJ2-5; D is ambiguous. Trimming left V 0 bases short and J 5 bases short, with 7 bases between. CDR1 is SEHNR, CDR2 FQNEAQ, per germline (reference sequence). CDR3 length: 13 amino acids. The CDR3 bases are TGTGCCAGCAGCTTAGCGGCCGGGGAGACCCAGTACTTC. Protein sequence: CASSLAAGETQYF.

The chain links TRBV7-2 to TRBJ2-1, with 12 bases fitting TRBD2. Per the germline V gene, CDR1 is SGHTA and CDR2 is FQGNSA. V was pared by 3 bases and J by 3 bases, with 6 bases of the junction left unmatched. CDR3 length equals 17 residues. The chain's CDR3 is CASSFPASGGVYNEQFF. The CDR3 nucleotides read TGTGCCAGCAGCTTTCCGGCTAGCGGGGGGGTCTACAATGAGCAGTTCTTC.

The chain couples TRBV15 to TRBJ2-2, with TRBD1 matching 7 bases. The length of the CDR3 is 15 residues. Germline V gene sequence: CDR1 LNHNV, CDR2 YYDKDF (reference sequence). V lost 3 bases, J lost 3 bases, and 4 bases stayed unmatched. The chain's CDR3 is CATSSGDRDTGELFF. In DNA form, the CDR3 reads TGTGCCACCAGCAGCGGGGACAGAGACACCGGGGAGCTGTTTTTT.

The chain joins TRBV29-1 to TRBJ2-5, with 7 bases aligning to TRBD2. J was trimmed by 6 bases and V by 5 bases; bases with no gene match: 9. CDR3 length: 13 residues. Germline values: CDR1 SQVTM, CDR2 ANQGSEA. The CDR3 nucleotides read TGCAGCGTTTCGGAAGCGGGGAGGCAGACCCAGTACTTC. Its protein is CSVSEAGRQTQYF.